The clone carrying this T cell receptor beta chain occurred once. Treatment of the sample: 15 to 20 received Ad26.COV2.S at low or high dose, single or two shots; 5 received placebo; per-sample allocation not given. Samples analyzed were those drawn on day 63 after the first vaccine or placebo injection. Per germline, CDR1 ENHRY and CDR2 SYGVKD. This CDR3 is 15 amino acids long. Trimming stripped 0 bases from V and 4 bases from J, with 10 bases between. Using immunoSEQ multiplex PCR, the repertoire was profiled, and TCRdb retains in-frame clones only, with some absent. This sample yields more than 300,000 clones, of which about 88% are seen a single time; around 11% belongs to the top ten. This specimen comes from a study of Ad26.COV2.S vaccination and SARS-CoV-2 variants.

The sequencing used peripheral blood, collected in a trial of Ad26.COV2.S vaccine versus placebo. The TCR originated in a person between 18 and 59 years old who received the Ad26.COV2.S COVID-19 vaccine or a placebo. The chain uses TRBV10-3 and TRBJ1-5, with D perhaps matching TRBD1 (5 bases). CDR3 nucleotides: TGTGCCATCAGTGAGTCCCAAGCAGGGAATCAGCCCCAGCATTTT. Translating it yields CAISESQAGNQPQHF.